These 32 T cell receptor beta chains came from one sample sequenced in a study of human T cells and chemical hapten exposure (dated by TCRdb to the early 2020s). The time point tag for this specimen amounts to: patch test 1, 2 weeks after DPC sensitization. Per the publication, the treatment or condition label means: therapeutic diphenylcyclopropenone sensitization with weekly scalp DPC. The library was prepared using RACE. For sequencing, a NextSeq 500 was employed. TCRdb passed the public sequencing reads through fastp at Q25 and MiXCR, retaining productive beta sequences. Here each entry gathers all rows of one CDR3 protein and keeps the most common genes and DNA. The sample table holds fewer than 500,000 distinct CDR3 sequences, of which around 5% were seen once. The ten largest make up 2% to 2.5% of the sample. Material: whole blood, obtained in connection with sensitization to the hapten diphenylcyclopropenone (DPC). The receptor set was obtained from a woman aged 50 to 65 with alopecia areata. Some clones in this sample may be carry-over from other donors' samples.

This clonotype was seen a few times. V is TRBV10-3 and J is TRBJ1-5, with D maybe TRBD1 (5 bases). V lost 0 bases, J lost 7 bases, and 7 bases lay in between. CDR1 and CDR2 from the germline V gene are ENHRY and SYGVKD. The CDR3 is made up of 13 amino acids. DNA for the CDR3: TGTGCCATCAGTGAGTCGGGGGAACAGCCCCAGCATTTT. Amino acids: CAISESGEQPQHF.

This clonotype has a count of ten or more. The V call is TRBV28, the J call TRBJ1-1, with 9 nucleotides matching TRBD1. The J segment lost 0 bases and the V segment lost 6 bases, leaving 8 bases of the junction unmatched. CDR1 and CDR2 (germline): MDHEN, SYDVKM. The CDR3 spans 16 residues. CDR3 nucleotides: TGTGCCAGCAGAAGAGTAGGACAGGGGATGAACACTGAAGCTTTCTTT. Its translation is CASRRVGQGMNTEAFF.

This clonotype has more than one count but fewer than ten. The CDR3 reads CASSSGPYGYTF. CDR3 sequence (DNA): TGTGCCAGCAGTTCCGGACCCTATGGCTACACCTTC. The V and J genes are TRBV12-3 or TRBV12-4 and TRBJ1-2; D not certain. With 4 bases removed from V and 4 bases from J, the gap between germline ends came to 7 bases. This CDR3 has 12 residues.

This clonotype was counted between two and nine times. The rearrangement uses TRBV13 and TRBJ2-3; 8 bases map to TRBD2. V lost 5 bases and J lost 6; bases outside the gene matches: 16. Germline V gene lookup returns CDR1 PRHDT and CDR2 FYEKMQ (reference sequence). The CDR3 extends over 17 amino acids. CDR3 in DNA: TGTGCCAGCAGCCCCATATTAGCGGGAAGACAACCGGATACGCAGTATTTT. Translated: CASSPILAGRQPDTQYF.

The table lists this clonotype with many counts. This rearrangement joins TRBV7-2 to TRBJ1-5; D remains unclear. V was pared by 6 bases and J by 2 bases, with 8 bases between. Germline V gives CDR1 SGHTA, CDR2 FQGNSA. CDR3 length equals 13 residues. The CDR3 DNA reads TGTGCCAGCAGAAAGATGGGCAATCAGCCCCAGCATTTT. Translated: CASRKMGNQPQHF.

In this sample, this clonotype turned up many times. The CDR3 DNA reads as TGCAGTGCTAGAGAGGGGACTAGCGGCTACAATGAGCAGTTCTTC. Its translation: CSAREGTSGYNEQFF. This chain uses TRBV20-1 with TRBJ2-1, with 11 bases identical to TRBD2. Trimming at V came to 0 bases and at J to 3 bases, leaving 1 base not matched to a gene. The length of the CDR3 is 15 residues. Per germline, CDR1 DFQATT and CDR2 SNEGSKA (reference sequence).

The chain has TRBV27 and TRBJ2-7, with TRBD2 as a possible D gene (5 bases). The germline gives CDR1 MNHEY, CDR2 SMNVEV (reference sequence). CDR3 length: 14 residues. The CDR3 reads CASSRDLYPYEQYF. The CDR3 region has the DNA TGTGCGTCGAGCCGGGATCTATATCCCTACGAGCAGTACTTC.

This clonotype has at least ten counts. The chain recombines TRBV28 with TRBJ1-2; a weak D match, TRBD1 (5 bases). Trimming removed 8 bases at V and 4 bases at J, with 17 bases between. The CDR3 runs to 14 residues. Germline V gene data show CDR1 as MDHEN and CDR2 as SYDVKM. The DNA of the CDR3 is TGTGCCAGCGGGGACCCGGAACCCAGCTATGGCTACACCTTC. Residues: CASGDPEPSYGYTF.

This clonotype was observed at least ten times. The CDR3 loop is CATSQLAGEGDTQYF. CDR3 sequence (DNA): TGTGCCACCAGCCAACTAGCGGGAGAAGGAGATACGCAGTATTTT. The J gene is TRBJ2-3, the V gene TRBV15, with TRBD2 matching 11 bases. The J segment lost 5 bases and the V segment lost 5 bases, leaving 6 bases of the junction unmatched. CDR3 length: 15 residues. The germline gives CDR1 LNHNV, CDR2 YYDKDF (reference sequence).

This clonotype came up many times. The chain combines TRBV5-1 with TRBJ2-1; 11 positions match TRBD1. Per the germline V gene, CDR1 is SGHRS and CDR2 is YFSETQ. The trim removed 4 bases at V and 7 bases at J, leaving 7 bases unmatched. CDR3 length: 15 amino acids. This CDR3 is CASSPGTGGVNEQFF. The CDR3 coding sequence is TGCGCCAGCAGCCCAGGGACAGGGGGAGTGAATGAGCAGTTCTTC.

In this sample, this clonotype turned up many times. In DNA, the CDR3 is TGTGCCAGCAGTGATGGTCTCAGGATTAATGAAAAACTGTTTTTT. It encodes CASSDGLRINEKLFF. The chain uses TRBV6-4 and TRBJ1-4; D uncertain. Germline CDR1 reads MRHNA; CDR2 reads SNTAGT. Trimming took 3 bases from V and 4 from J, leaving 12 bases between them. This CDR3 is built from 15 residues.

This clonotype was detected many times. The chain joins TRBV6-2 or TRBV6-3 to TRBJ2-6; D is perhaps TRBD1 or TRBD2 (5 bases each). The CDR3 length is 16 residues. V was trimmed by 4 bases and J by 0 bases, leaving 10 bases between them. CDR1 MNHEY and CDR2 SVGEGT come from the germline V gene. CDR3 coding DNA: TGTGCCAGCAGTTGGGACCGTTTCTCTGGGGCCAACGTCCTGACTTTC. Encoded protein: CASSWDRFSGANVLTF.

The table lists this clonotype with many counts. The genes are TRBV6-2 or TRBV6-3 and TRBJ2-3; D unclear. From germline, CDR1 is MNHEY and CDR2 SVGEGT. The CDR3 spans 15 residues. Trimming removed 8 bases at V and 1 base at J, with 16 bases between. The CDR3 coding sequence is TGTGCCAGCGTCGACCCGGCAGAAGGCACAGATACGCAGTATTTT. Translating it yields CASVDPAEGTDTQYF.

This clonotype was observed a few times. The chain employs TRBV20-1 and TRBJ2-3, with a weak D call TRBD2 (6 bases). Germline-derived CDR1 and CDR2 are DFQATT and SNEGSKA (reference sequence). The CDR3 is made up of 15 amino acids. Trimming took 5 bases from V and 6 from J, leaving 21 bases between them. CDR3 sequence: CSAPPGTASMDTQYF. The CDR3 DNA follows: TGCAGTGCTCCCCCCGGGACTGCGAGTATGGATACGCAGTATTTT.

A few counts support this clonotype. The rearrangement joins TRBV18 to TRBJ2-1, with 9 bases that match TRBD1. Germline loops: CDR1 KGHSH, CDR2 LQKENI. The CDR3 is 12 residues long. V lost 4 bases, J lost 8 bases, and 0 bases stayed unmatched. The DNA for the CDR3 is TGTGCCAGCTCACGGGACAGGGATGAGCAGTTCTTC. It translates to CASSRDRDEQFF.

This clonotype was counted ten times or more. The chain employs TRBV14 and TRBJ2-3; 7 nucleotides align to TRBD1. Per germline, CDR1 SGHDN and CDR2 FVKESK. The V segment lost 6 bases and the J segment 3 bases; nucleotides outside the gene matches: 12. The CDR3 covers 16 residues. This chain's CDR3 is CASRPLRGLATDTQYF. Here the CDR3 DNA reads TGTGCCAGCAGACCGTTAAGGGGGCTTGCGACAGATACGCAGTATTTT.

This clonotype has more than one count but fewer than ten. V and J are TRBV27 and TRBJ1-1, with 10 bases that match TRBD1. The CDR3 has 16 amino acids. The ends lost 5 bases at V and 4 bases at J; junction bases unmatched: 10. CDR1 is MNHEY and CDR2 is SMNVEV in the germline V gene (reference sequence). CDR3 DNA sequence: TGTGCCAGCAGTACGCCGGGACAGGGGATCGGCACTGAAGCTTTCTTT. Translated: CASSTPGQGIGTEAFF.

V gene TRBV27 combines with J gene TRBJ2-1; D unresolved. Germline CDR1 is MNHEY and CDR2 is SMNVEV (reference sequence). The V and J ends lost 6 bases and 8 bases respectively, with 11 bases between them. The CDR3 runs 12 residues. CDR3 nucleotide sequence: TGTGCCAGCAGGGGGATTGTACATGAGCAGTTCTTC. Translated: CASRGIVHEQFF.

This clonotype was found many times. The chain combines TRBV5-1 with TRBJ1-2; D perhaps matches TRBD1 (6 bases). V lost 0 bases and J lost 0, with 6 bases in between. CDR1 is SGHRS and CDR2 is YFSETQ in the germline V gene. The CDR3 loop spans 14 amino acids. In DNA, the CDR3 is TGCGCCAGCAGCTTGGGGGACACTAACTATGGCTACACCTTC. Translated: CASSLGDTNYGYTF.

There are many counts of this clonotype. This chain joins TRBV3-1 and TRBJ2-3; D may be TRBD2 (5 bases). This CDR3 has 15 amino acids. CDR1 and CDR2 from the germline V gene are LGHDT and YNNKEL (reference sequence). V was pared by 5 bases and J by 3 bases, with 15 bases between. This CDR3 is CASSSRAGRTDTQYF. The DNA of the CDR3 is TGTGCCAGCAGCTCCCGCGCGGGCAGGACAGATACGCAGTATTTT.

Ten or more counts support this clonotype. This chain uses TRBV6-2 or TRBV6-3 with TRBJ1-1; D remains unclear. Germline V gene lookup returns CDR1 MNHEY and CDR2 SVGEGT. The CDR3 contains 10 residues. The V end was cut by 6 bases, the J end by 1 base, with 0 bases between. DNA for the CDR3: TGTGCCAGCAGGAACACTGAAGCTTTCTTT. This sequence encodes CASRNTEAFF.

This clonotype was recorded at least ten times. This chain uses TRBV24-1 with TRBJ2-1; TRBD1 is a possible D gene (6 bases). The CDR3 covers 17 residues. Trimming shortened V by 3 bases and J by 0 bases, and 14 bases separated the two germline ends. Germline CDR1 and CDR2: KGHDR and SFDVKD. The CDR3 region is CATSDKQGISSYNEQFF. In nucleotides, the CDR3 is TGTGCCACCAGTGATAAACAGGGTATCAGCTCCTACAATGAGCAGTTCTTC.

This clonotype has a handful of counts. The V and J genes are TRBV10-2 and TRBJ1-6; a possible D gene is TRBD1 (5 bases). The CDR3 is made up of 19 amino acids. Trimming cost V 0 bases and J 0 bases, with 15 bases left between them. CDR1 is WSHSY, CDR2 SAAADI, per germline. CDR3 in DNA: TGCGCCAGCAGTGAGTCCCCGGACATAAAGAGCTCCTATAATTCACCCCTCCACTTT. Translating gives CASSESPDIKSSYNSPLHF.

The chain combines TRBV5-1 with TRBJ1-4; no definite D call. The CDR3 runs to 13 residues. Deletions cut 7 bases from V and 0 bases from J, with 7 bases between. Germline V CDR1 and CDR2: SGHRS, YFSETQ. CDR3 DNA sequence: TGCGCCAGCCGGGAGCCAACTAATGAAAAACTGTTTTTT. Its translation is CASREPTNEKLFF.

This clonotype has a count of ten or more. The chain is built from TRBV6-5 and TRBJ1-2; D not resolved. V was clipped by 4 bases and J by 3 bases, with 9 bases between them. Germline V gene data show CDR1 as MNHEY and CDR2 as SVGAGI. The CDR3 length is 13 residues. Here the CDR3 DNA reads TGTGCCAGCAGTTGGCGCGCGGACTATGGCTACACCTTC. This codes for CASSWRADYGYTF.

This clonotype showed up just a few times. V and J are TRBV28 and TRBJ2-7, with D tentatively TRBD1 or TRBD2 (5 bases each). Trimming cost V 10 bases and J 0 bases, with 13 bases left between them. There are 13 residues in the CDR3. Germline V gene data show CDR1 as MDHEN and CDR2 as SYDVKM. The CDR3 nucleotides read TGTGCCACCCTGGGGGTCATCTCCTACGAGCAGTACTTC. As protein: CATLGVISYEQYF.

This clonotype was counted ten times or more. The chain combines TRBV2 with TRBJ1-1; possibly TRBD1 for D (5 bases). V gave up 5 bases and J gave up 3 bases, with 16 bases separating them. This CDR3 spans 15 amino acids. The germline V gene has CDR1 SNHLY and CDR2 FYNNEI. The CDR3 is CASSPRPRGDTEAFF. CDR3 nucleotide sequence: TGTGCCAGCAGTCCCCGGCCTCGAGGGGACACTGAAGCTTTCTTT.

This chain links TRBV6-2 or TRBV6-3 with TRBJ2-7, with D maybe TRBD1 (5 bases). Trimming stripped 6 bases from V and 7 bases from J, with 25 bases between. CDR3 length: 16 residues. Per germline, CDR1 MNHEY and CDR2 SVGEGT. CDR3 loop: CASRTWIQGRSEEQYF. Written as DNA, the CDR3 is TGTGCCAGCAGGACGTGGATTCAGGGTAGGAGTGAGGAGCAGTACTTC.

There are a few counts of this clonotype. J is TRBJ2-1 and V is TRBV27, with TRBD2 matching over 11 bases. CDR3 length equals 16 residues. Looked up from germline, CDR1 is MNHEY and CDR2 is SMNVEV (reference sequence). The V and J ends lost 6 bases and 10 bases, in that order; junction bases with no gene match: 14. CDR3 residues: CASRYLIAGGPREQFF. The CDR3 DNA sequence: TGTGCCAGCAGATACCTAATAGCGGGAGGGCCTAGGGAGCAGTTCTTC.

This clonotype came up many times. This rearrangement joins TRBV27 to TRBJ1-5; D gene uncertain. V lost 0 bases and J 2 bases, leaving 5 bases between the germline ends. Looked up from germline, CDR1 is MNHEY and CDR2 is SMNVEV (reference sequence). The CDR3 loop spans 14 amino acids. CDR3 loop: CASSLSAGNQPQHF. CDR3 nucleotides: TGTGCCAGCAGTTTATCCGCCGGCAATCAGCCCCAGCATTTT.

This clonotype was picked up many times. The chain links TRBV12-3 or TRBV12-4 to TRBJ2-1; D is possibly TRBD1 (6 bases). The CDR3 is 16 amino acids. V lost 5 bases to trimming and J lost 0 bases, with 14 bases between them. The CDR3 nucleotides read TGTGCCAGCAGTACCCTACAGGGTAGCTCCTACAATGAGCAGTTCTTC. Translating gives CASSTLQGSSYNEQFF.

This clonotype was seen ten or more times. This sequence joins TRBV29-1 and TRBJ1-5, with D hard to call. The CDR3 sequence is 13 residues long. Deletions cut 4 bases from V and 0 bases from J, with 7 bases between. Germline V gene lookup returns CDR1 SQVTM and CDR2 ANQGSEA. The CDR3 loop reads CSVGCRSNQPQHF. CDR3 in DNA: TGCAGCGTTGGTTGTCGTAGCAATCAGCCCCAGCATTTT.